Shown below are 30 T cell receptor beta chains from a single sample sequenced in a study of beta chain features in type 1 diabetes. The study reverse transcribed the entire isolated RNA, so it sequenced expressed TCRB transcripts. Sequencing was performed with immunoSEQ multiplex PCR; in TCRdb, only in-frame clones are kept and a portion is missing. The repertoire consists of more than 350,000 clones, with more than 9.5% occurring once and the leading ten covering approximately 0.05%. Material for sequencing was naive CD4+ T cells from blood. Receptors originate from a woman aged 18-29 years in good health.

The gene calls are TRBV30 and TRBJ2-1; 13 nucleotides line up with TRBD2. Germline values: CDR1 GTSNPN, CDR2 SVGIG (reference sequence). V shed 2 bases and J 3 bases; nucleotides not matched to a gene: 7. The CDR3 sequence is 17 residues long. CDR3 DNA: TGTGCCTGGAGTTTAAGGACTAGCGGGAGCAACTACAATGAGCAGTTCTTC. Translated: CAWSLRTSGSNYNEQFF.

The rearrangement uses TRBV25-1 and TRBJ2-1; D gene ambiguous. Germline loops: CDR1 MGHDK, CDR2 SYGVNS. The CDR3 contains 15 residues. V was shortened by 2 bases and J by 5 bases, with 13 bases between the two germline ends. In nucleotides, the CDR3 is TGTGCCAGCAGTGAAGGGATAGTTTCCAACAATGAGCAGTTCTTC. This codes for CASSEGIVSNNEQFF. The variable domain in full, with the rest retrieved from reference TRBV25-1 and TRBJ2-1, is EADIYQTPRYLVIGTGKKITLECSQTMGHDKMYWYQQDPGMELHLIHYSYGVNSTEKGDLSSESTVSRIRTEHFPLTLESARPSHTSQYLCASSEGIVSNNEQFFGPGTRLTVL.

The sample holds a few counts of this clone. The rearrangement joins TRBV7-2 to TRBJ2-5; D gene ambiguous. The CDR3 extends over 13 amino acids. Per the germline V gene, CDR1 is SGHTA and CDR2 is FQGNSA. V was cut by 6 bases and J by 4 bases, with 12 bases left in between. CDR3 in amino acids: CASRRAGLETQYF. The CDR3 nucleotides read TGTGCCAGCAGAAGAGCTGGATTAGAGACCCAGTACTTC.

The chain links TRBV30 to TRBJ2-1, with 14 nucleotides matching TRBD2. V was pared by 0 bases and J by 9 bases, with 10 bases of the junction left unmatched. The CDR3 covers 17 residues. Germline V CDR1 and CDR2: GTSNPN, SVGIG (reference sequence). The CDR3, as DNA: TGTGCCTGGAGTGTACAGTTGACTAGCGGGAGGGTGGCTGAGCAGTTCTTC. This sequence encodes CAWSVQLTSGRVAEQFF. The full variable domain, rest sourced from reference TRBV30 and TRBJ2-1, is SQTIHQWPATLVQPVGSPLSLECTVEGTSNPNLYWYRQAAGRGLQLLFYSVGIGQISSEVPQNLSASRPQDRQFILSSKKLLLSDSGFYLCAWSVQLTSGRVAEQFFGPGTRLTVL.

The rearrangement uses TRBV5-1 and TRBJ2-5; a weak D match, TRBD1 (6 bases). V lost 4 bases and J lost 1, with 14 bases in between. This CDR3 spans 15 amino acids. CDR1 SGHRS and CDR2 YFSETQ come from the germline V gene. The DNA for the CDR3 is TGCGCCAGCAGCCTCGGACAGATATCCCAAGAGACCCAGTACTTC. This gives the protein CASSLGQISQETQYF.

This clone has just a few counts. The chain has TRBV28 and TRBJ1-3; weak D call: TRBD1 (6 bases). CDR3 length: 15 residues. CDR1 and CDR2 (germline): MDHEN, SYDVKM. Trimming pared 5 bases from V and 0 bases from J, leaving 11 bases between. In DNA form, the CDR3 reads TGTGCCAGCAGTAGAATAGGGGGCTCTGGAAACACCATATATTTT. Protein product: CASSRIGGSGNTIYF.

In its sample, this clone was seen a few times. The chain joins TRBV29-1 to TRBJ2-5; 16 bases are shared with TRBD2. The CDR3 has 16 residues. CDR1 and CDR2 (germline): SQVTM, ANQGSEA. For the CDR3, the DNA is TGCACCACCGAGGGACTAGCGGGAGGGCCGCGGGAGACCCAGTACTTC. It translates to CTTEGLAGGPRETQYF.

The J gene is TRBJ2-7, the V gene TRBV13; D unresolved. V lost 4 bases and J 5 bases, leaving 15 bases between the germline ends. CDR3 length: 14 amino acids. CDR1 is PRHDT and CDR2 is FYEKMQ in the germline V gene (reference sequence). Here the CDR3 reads CASSSRRKRDEQYV. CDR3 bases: TGTGCCAGCAGCTCTCGACGGAAAAGGGACGAGCAGTACGTC.

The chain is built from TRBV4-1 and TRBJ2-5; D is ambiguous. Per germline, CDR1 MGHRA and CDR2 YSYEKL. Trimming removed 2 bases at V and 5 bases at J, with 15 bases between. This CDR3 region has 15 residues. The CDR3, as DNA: TGCGCCAGCAGCCAAAGTCCGGGTAGATGGGAGACCCAGTACTTC. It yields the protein CASSQSPGRWETQYF.

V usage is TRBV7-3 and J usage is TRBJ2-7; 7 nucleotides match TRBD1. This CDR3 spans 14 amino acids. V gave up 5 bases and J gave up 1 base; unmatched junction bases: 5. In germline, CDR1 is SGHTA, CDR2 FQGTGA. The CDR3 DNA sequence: TGTGCCAGCAGCCCGGGACAGCCTTCCTACGAGCAGTACTTC. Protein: CASSPGQPSYEQYF.

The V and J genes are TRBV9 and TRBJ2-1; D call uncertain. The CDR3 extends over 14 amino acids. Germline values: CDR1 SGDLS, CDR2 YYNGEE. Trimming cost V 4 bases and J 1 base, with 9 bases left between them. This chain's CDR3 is CASSLSTSYNEQFF. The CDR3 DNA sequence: TGTGCCAGCAGCCTTAGCACTTCCTACAATGAGCAGTTCTTC.

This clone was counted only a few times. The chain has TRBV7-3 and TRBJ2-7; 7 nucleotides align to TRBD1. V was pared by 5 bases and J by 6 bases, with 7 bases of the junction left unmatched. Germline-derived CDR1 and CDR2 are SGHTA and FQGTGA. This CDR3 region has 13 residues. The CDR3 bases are TGTGCCAGCAGCCCCCTGGCAGGGGGCGAGCAGTACTTC. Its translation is CASSPLAGGEQYF.

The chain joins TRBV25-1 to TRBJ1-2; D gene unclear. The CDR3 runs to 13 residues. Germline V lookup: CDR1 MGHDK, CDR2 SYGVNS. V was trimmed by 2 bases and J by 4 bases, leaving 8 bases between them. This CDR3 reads CASSEEGIYGYTF. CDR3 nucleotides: TGTGCCAGCAGTGAAGAAGGGATCTATGGCTACACCTTC.

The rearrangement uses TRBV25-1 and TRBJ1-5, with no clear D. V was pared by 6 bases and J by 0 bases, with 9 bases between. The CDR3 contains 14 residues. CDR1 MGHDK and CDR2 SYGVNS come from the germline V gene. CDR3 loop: CASSWGISNQPQHF. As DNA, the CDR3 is TGTGCCAGCAGCTGGGGAATTAGCAATCAGCCCCAGCATTTT.

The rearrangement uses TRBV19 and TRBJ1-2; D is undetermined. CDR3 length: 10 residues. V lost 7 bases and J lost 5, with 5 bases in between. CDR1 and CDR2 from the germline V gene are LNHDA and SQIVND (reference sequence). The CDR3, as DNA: TGTGCCAGTATGGGGTATGGCTACACCTTC. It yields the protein CASMGYGYTF.

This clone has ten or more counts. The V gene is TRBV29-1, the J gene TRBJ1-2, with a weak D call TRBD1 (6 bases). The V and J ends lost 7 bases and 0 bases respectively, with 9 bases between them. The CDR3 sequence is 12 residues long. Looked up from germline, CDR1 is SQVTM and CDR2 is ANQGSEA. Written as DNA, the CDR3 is TGCAGCGCCAGGGGTACTAACTATGGCTACACCTTC. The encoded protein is CSARGTNYGYTF.

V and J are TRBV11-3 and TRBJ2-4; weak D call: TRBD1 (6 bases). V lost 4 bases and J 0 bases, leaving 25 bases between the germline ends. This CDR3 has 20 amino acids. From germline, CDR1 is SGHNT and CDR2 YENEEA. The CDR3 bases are TGTGCCAGCAGCTCGCCATACTCCTTGACAGGCACGATAGCCAAAAACATTCAGTACTTC. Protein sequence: CASSSPYSLTGTIAKNIQYF.

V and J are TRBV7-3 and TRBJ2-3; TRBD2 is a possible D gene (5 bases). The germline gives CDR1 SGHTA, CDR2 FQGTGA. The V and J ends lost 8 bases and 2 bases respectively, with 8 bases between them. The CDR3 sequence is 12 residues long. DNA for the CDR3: TGTGCCAGCTCGGAGGTCACAGATACGCAGTATTTT. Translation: CASSEVTDTQYF.

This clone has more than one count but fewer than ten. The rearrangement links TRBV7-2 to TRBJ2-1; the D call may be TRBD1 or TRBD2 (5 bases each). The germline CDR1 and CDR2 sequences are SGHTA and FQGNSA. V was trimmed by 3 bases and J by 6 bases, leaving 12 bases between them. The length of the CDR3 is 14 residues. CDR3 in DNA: TGTGCCAGCAGCTTTAACGGGGCGTTCAATGAGCAGTTCTTC. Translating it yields CASSFNGAFNEQFF.

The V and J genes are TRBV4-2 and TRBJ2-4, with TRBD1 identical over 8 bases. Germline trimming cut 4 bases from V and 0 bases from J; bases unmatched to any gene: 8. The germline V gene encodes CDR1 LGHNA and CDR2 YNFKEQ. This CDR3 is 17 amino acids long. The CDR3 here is CASSRIDRGLAKNIQYF. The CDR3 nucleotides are TGTGCCAGCAGCCGAATAGACAGGGGCCTAGCCAAAAACATTCAGTACTTC.

The CDR3 DNA reads as TGTGCCAGCAGCGTATCCCAAGGAGTAGGGTACGAGCAGTACTTC. Translated: CASSVSQGVGYEQYF. V and J are TRBV9 and TRBJ2-7; the D is unclear. Deletions cut 1 base from V and 4 bases from J, with 15 bases between. CDR3 length: 15 residues. The germline V gene encodes CDR1 SGDLS and CDR2 YYNGEE.

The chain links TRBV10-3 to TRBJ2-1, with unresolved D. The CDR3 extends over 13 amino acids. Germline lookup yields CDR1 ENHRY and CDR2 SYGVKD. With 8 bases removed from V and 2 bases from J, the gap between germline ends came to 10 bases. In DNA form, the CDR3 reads TGTGCCATCGGCGCGGCCCCCTACAATGAGCAGTTCTTC. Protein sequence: CAIGAAPYNEQFF.

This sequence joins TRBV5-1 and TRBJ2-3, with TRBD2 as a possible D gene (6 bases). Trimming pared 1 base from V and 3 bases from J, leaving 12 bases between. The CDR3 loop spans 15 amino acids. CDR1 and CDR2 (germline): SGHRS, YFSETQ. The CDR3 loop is CASSLSDGTTDTQYF. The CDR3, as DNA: TGCGCCAGCAGCTTGTCGGACGGGACTACAGATACGCAGTATTTT.

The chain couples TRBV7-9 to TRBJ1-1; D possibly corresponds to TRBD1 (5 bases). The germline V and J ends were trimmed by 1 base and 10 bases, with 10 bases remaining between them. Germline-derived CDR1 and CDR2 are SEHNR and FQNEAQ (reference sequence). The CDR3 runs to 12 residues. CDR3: CASSLEGWTAFF. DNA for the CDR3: TGTGCCAGCAGCTTAGAGGGGTGGACAGCTTTCTTT.

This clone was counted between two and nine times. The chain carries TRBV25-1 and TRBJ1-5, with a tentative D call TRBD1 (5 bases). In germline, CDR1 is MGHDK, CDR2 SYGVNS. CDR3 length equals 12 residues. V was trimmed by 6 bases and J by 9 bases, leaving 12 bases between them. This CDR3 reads CASRIGAGPQHF. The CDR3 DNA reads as TGTGCCAGCAGGATAGGGGCCGGGCCCCAGCATTTT.

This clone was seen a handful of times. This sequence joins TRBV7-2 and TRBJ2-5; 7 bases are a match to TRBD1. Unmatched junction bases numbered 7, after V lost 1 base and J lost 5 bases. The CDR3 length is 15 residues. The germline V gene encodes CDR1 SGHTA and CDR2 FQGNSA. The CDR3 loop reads CASSLERGRRETQYF. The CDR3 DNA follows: TGTGCCAGCAGCTTAGAGAGGGGGCGCAGGGAGACCCAGTACTTC.

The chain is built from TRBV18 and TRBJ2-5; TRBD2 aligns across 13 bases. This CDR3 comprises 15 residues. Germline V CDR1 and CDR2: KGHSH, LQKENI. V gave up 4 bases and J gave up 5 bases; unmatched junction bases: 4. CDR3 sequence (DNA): TGTGCCAGCTCACTTCGACTAGCGGGAGGTGAGACCCAGTACTTC. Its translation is CASSLRLAGGETQYF.

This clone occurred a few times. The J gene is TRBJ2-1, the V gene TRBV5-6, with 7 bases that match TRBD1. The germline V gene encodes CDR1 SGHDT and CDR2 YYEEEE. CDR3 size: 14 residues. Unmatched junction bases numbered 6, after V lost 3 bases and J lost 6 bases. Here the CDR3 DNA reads TGTGCCAGCAGCTCGGCACAGGGGAGCAATGAGCAGTTCTTC. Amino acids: CASSSAQGSNEQFF.

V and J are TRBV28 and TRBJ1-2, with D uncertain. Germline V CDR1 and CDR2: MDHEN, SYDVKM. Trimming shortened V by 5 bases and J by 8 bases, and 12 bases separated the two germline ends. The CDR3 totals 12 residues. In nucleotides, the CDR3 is TGTGCCAGCAGTCCACGGAGCAGGGGCTACACCTTC. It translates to CASSPRSRGYTF.

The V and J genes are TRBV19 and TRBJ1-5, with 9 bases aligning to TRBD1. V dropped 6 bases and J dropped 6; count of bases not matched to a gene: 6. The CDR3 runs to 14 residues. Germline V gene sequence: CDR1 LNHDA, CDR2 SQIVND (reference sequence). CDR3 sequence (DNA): TGTGCCAGTAGCAGCACAGGGGGCGGTCAGCCCCAGCATTTT. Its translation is CASSSTGGGQPQHF. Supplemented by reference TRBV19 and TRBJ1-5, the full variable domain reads DGGITQSPKYLFRKEGQNVTLSCEQNLNHDAMYWYRQDPGQGLRLIYYSQIVNDFQKGDIAEGYSVSREKKESFPLTVTSAQKNPTAFYLCASSSTGGGQPQHFGDGTRLSIL.